These T cell receptor beta chains were read from a single sample in a study of regulatory T cells in long-lasting Graves disease. From the multiplex PCR reads, TCRdb called clonotypes with MiXCR, one entry per CDR3 protein. In the table there are approximately 360,000 distinct CDR3 sequences, roughly 20% of which are singletons. This sample comprised peripheral blood mononuclear cells (PBMCs), obtained when the disease was refractory, from a patient treated with antithyroid drugs. These receptor sequences come from a woman aged 40 to 49 with Graves disease. The CDR3 runs from the conserved cysteine through the conserved F or W. A D gene is named only where the DNA matches it firmly. Some rows mark clone size as missing; the rest say once, few, many or name a class of expanded clone.

D gene,V gene,J gene,clone size,CDR3 DNA,CDR3 protein
TRBD1,TRBV6-1,TRBJ2-7,many,TGTGCCAGCAGTGTCGGGACAGGATGGGACGAGCAGTACTTC,CASSVGTGWDEQYF
NA,TRBV2,TRBJ1-4,many,TGTGCCATCTTCCTGGTCGGGTCAGGACTGTTTTTT,CAIFLVGSGLFF
TRBD2,TRBV5-1,TRBJ2-1,few,TGCGCCAGCACCTTCACGGGAGGGCGGAATGAGCAGTTCTTC,CASTFTGGRNEQFF
TRBD1,TRBV27,TRBJ1-1,many,TGTGCCAGCAGTACCAGGGGGCGCGGCACTGAAGCTTTCTTT,CASSTRGRGTEAFF
NA,TRBV19,TRBJ1-5,NA,TGTGCCAGTAGTATGTGGCGGTCGCACCAGCCCCAGCATTTT,CASSMWRSHQPQHF
NA,TRBV28,TRBJ2-7,many,TGTGCCAGCGAGTCGACCAAGGAGGACGAGCAGTACTTC,CASESTKEDEQYF
TRBD2,TRBV12-3/TRBV12-4,TRBJ2-7,NA,TGTGCCAGCAGTTCGGGACTAGCGGGACGCTCCTACGAGCAGTACTTC,CASSSGLAGRSYEQYF
NA,TRBV27,TRBJ2-2,few,TGTGCCAGCGGCCTTCCACCTAGCGCGGGGGAGCTGTTTTTT,CASGLPPSAGELFF
TRBD2,TRBV5-1,TRBJ2-2,NA,TGCGCCAGCAGCGCCCCGGGACTAGCGGGAGTTGGCACCGGGGAGCTGTTTTTT,CASSAPGLAGVGTGELFF
TRBD1,TRBV7-6,TRBJ1-4,NA,TGTGCCAGCAGCAACACAGGGGGTCAGGGCGAAAAACTGTTTTTT,CASSNTGGQGEKLFF
TRBD1,TRBV12-3/TRBV12-4,TRBJ1-1,few,TGTGCCAGCAATTCACAACAGGGGGGGGACACTGAAGCTTTCTTT,CASNSQQGGDTEAFF
NA,TRBV7-9,TRBJ2-1,NA,TGTGCCAGCAGCCCACTCCAGCTGGGGAGACATGAGCAGTTCTTC,CASSPLQLGRHEQFF
TRBD2,TRBV10-3,TRBJ2-7,few,TGTGCCATGAGACCGGGACTAGCGGACTACGAGCAGTACTTC,CAMRPGLADYEQYF
TRBD2,TRBV12-3/TRBV12-4,TRBJ2-7,NA,TGTGCCAGCAGTCCTAGCGGGAAAACCTGCGAGCAGTACTTC,CASSPSGKTCEQYF
TRBD1,TRBV28,TRBJ1-2,many,TGTGCCAGCAGTTCGGGACAGGGATACTATGGCTACACCTTC,CASSSGQGYYGYTF
NA,TRBV7-9,TRBJ2-2,few,TGTGCCAGCAGAGCCGGAGGGGCGGCCGGGGAGCTGTTTTTT,CASRAGGAAGELFF
TRBD1,TRBV19,TRBJ1-1,few,TGTGCCAGTAGCAGTGGGACAGGGGTGGCAGGTAACACTGAAGCTTTCTTT,CASSSGTGVAGNTEAFF
NA,TRBV6-5,TRBJ1-1,many,TGTGCCAGCAGTTACCAGCCTGGGGACACTGAAGCTTTCTTT,CASSYQPGDTEAFF
NA,TRBV7-9,TRBJ2-7,few,TGTGCCAGCGGGGACACCTCCTACGAGCAGTACTTC,CASGDTSYEQYF
TRBD2,TRBV27,TRBJ2-5,many,TGTGCCAGCAGTTATCAGGGACTAGCGGGAGGGCCTGTGGAGACCCAGTACTTC,CASSYQGLAGGPVETQYF
NA,TRBV9,TRBJ1-1,many,TGTGCCAGCAGTTCCACCCCAAACACTGAAGCTTTCTTT,CASSSTPNTEAFF
TRBD2,TRBV4-1,TRBJ2-2,NA,TGCGCCAGCAGCCATCGGCTAGCGGTCACCGGGGAGCTGTTTTTT,CASSHRLAVTGELFF
NA,TRBV6-1,TRBJ1-1,NA,TGTGCCACCCAAACCGGGACGTCTAACACTGAAGCTTTCTTT,CATQTGTSNTEAFF
NA,TRBV28,TRBJ2-4,many,TGTGCCAGCAGGGTTGCGACCTTAGCCAAAAACATTCAGTACTTC,CASRVATLAKNIQYF
NA,TRBV29-1,TRBJ1-1,many,TGCAGCGTTGGGAGAGATAAATGGGGCACTGAAGCTTTCTTT,CSVGRDKWGTEAFF
NA,TRBV27,TRBJ2-2,NA,TGTGCCAGCAGACGATACCAGGCGGGCACCGGGGAGCTGTTTTTT,CASRRYQAGTGELFF
TRBD1,TRBV7-2,TRBJ1-5,many,TGTGCCAGCAGCCCGCGACAGGGATCGAGCCAGCCCCAGCATTTT,CASSPRQGSSQPQHF
TRBD2,TRBV2,TRBJ2-7,many,TGTGCCAGCCAACTAGCGGGAAGCGAGCAGTACTTC,CASQLAGSEQYF
TRBD2,TRBV5-1,TRBJ2-7,NA,TGCGCCAGCAGCTTTGGGGGTCAGCGGGAGTACTCCTACGAGCAGTACTTC,CASSFGGQREYSYEQYF
TRBD1,TRBV7-9,TRBJ2-5,NA,TGTGCCAGCAGCTCGGGACAGGGGATTTCAGTAGGAGAGACCCAGTACTTC,CASSSGQGISVGETQYF
NA,TRBV9,TRBJ1-1,NA,TGTGCCAGCAGCCCCCGCAGGGGTGTAGCTTTCTTT,CASSPRRGVAFF
NA,TRBV12-3/TRBV12-4,TRBJ1-4,many,TGTGCCAGCAGTACAATTCTCACAGGGAGTAATGAAAAACTGTTTTTT,CASSTILTGSNEKLFF
TRBD2,TRBV11-2,TRBJ2-7,many,TGTGCCAGCAGCTTAATGAGCGGGAGGTCCTACGAGCAGTACTTC,CASSLMSGRSYEQYF
NA,TRBV28,TRBJ2-1,many,TGTGCCAGCAGTCTGTCAAGCGGGTCCTACAATGAGCAGTTCTTC,CASSLSSGSYNEQFF
NA,TRBV4-1,TRBJ1-6,NA,TGCGCCAGCAGCCAAGCGGGTGGGGTTAGTTCACCCCTCCACTTT,CASSQAGGVSSPLHF
TRBD2,TRBV5-6,TRBJ2-5,few,TGTGCCAGCAGCCTAACGAGCGGGATAGGTACAGAGACCCAGTACTTC,CASSLTSGIGTETQYF
NA,TRBV28,TRBJ1-5,many,TGTGCCAGCAGTTTCCAGGGGTTAAGCAATCAGCCCCAGCATTTT,CASSFQGLSNQPQHF
TRBD2,TRBV29-1,TRBJ2-5,few,TGCAGCGTTGAATCTCAGGGACTAGCGGCTTATCTTACTTACCAAGAGACCCAGTACTTC,CSVESQGLAAYLTYQETQYF
NA,TRBV11-3,TRBJ2-1,many,TGTGCCAGCAGCTTAGGCCCCGATGAGCAGTTCTTC,CASSLGPDEQFF
NA,TRBV20-1,TRBJ2-5,few,TGCAGTGCTAGAGATCGTTCGCGAGGGTTGGGAGGAGAGACCCAGTACTTC,CSARDRSRGLGGETQYF
TRBD2,TRBV12-3/TRBV12-4,TRBJ2-3,NA,TGTGCCAGCAGTCCTGGGCGGGGGGATACGCAGTATTTT,CASSPGRGDTQYF
NA,TRBV30,TRBJ2-1,NA,TGTGCCTGGAGTGTAGAGGGAGGTGAGCAGTTCTTC,CAWSVEGGEQFF
TRBD2,TRBV29-1,TRBJ2-3,NA,TGCAGCGGGACTAGCGGGAGCACAGATACGCAGTATTTT,CSGTSGSTDTQYF
TRBD2,TRBV10-2,TRBJ2-7,NA,TGCGCCAGCAGTGAGGGACTAGCGGGAGTAACCTACGAGCAGTACTTC,CASSEGLAGVTYEQYF
NA,TRBV19,TRBJ2-7,few,TGTGCCACAAGGAAATGGAGGAGCTCCTACGAGCAGTACTTC,CATRKWRSSYEQYF
TRBD2,TRBV12-3/TRBV12-4,TRBJ2-7,few,TGTGCCAGCAGCCGGAGCGGGAGAAGCGGCGCTAACTCCTACGAGCAGTACTTC,CASSRSGRSGANSYEQYF
NA,TRBV30,TRBJ1-2,NA,TGTGCCTGGAGAGGAGGGCCCGGCTATGGCTACACCTTC,CAWRGGPGYGYTF
NA,TRBV2,TRBJ1-1,many,TGTGCCAGCCAGCAGGGAGTCCCCACTGAAGCTTTCTTT,CASQQGVPTEAFF
NA,TRBV11-2,TRBJ1-3,few,TGTGCCAGCAGCTTAGATCCGAGAGTTCGGTCTGGAAACACCATATATTTT,CASSLDPRVRSGNTIYF
TRBD1,TRBV11-2,TRBJ1-6,few,TGTGCCAGCAGCCGGACAGGGCTCAGCTCCTATAATTCACCCCTCCACTTT,CASSRTGLSSYNSPLHF
NA,TRBV20-1,TRBJ1-5,few,TGCAGTGCTAGAGAGATTGGGGGGGTGGGTCAGCCCCAGCATTTT,CSAREIGGVGQPQHF